This T cell receptor (beta chain) was captured in a study of tumor-infiltrating lymphocytes in localized non-small cell lung cancer. Looking at the study overall: Several tumor histologies, both smoking statuses, and some post-neoadjuvant chemotherapy samples were included. Resected tumor was paired with non-adjacent uninvolved lung from the same patient.

Worth noting for this clone: Its antigen is unknown.

Broader study findings: Different pieces of the same tissue went to different assays, confounding technical variation with intratumor heterogeneity.

The repertoire was sequenced with immunoSEQ multiplex PCR; TCRdb's copy has only in-frame clones and lacks some. In the table there are about 15,000 clones, around three quarters of which are singletons. Sequencing was done on a sample of lung tumor tissue. The receptor was derived from a human donor with non-small cell lung cancer.

This CDR3 reads CASSRGLGSYEQYF. CDR3 DNA: TGTGCCAGCTCAAGGGGGCTGGGCTCCTACGAGCAGTACTTC. The chain couples TRBV2 to TRBJ2-7, with 7 bases matching TRBD1. Germline CDR1 SNHLY, CDR2 FYNNEI. J was trimmed by 0 bases and V by 8 bases; bases with no gene match: 7. The CDR3 is 14 amino acids. Based on the CDR3 plus reference TRBV2 and TRBJ2-7, the full variable domain is EPEVTQTPSHQVTQMGQEVILRCVPISNHLYFYWYRQILGQKVEFLVSFYNNEISEKSEIFDDQFSVERPDGSNFTLKIRSTKLEDSAMYFCASSRGLGSYEQYFGPGTRLTVT.